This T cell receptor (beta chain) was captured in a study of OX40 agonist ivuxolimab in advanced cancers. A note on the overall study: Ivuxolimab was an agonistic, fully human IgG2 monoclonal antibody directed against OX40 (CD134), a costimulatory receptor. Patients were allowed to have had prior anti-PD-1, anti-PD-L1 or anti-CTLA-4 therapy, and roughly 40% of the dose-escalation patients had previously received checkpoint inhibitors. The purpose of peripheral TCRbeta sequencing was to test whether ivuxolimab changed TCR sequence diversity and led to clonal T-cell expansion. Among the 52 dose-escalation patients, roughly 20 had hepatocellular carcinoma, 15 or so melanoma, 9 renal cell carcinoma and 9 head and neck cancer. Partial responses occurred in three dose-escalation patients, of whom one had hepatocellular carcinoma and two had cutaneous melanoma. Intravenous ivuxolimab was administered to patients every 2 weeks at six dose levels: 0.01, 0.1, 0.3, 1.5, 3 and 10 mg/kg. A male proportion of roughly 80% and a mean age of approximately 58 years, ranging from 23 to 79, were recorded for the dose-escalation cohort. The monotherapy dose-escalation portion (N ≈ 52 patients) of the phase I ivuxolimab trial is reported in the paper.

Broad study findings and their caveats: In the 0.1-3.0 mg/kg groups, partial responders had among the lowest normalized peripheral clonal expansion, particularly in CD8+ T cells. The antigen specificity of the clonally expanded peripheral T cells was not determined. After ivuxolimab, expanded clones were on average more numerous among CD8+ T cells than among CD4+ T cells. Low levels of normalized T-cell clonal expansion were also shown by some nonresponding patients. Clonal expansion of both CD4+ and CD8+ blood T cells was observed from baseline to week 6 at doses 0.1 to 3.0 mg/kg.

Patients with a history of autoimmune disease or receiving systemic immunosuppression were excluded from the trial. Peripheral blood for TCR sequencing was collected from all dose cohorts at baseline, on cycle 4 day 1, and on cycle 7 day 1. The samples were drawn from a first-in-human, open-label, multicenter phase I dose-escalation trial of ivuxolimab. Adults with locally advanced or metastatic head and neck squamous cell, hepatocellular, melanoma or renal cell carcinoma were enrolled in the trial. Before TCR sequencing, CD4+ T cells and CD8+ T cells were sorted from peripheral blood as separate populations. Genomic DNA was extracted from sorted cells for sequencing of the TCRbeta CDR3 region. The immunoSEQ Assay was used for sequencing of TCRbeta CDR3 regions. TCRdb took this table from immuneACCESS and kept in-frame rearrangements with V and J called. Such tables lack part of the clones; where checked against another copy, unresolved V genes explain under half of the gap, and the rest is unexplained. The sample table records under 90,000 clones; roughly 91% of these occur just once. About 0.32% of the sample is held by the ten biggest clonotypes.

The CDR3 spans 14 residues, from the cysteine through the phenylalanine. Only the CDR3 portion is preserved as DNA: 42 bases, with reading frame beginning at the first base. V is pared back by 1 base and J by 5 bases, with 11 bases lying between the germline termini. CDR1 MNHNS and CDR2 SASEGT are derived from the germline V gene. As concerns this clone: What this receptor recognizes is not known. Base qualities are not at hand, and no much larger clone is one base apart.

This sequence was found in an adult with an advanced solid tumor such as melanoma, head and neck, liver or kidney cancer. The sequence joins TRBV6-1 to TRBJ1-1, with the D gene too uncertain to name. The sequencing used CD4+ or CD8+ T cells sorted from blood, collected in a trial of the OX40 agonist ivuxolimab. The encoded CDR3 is CASSEEAPKTEAFF. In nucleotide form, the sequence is TGTGCCAGCAGTGAAGAGGCCCCGAAGACTGAAGCTTTCTTT.